A selection of T cell receptor beta chains follows, all from one sample in a study of cytomegalovirus exposure and HLA in healthy donors. The data were produced by immunoSEQ multiplex PCR, yet TCRdb's version contains in-frame clones alone and is incomplete. This repertoire includes 96,000 or so clones. Sequenced sample: PBMCs. These receptors all come from a girl aged 5-17 years in good health and CMV-seropositive. Each CDR3 is given with its conserved first and last residue. Each record gives: V gene, J gene, CDR3 protein.

>TRBV30|TRBJ1-2
CALNPGHSYGYTF
>TRBV6-5|TRBJ2-7
CASGGTANEQYF
>TRBV7-2|TRBJ2-1
CASSPPSGQGRYNEQFF
>TRBV7-3|TRBJ1-1
CASSQKAGGKAFF
>TRBV5-1|TRBJ2-2
CASSLDSTNTGELFF
>TRBV25-1|TRBJ1-2
CASSEPGLESNGYTF
>TRBV2|TRBJ2-7
CASLGRSYEQYF
>TRBV30|TRBJ1-4
CAWSLGAGTVEKLFF
>TRBV6-1|TRBJ2-7
CASSEGQGMPYEQYF
>TRBV7-2|TRBJ2-3
CASTKRTGGLLDTQYF
>TRBV6-5|TRBJ2-5
CASTGGAGETQYF
>TRBV7-3|TRBJ2-2
CASRDSNTGELFF
>TRBV7-3|TRBJ2-3
CASSPGGRDSTDTQYF
>TRBV7-9|TRBJ2-7
CASSLGRRDAYEQYF
>TRBV19|TRBJ2-7
CATRRGTIYEQYF
>TRBV6-5|TRBJ1-3
CASSPPGREGNTIYF
>TRBV7-2|TRBJ1-2
CASSLEQGGGGYTF
>TRBV18|TRBJ2-1
CASSLTGTGDEQFF
>TRBV19|TRBJ2-2
CASSIDTRGGGELFF
>TRBV6-1|TRBJ1-1
CASSERQGTEAFF
>TRBV6-5|TRBJ1-1
CASSPEFRRTDEAFF
>TRBV11-1|TRBJ2-2
CASSVRYPVHKNTGELFF
>TRBV7-2|TRBJ2-4
CASSVDRAPKNIQYF
>TRBV28|TRBJ1-6
CASSPNRVRVSPLHF
>TRBV18|TRBJ2-3
CASSPPLGLAGTDTQYF
>TRBV30|TRBJ1-2
CAWSAGFYGYTF
>TRBV7-8|TRBJ2-3
CASSHYSGGTDTQYF
>TRBV4-2|TRBJ1-4
CASSQDGTGGFATNEKLFF
>TRBV6-6|TRBJ1-6
CASSYSGHSPLHF
>TRBV6-1|TRBJ2-7
CASSAFLEQYF
>TRBV5-6|TRBJ2-2
CASKTGGTGELFF